A single sample is the source of the 7 T cell receptor beta chains below, sequenced in a study of blood T cell repertoires in COVID-19. The repertoire was sequenced with immunoSEQ multiplex PCR; TCRdb's copy has only in-frame clones and lacks some. Among about 200,000 clones listed, 70% to 90% were seen once. The sequencing sample was made of peripheral blood. The receptor source for this set is a man in his forties or fifties with COVID-19, enrolled during active disease.

This clone came up a few times. This chain joins TRBV7-6 and TRBJ2-2, with D unresolved. Germline-derived CDR1 and CDR2 are SGHVS and FNYEAQ. Trimming left V 5 bases short and J 2 bases short, with 12 bases between. The CDR3 spans 15 residues. The CDR3 DNA sequence: TGTGCCAGCAGCACAGTACTTAGTAACACCGGGGAGCTGTTTTTT. It specifies CASSTVLSNTGELFF.

The rearrangement links TRBV5-5 to TRBJ2-2; D perhaps matches TRBD2 (6 bases). V gave up 0 bases and J gave up 6 bases, with 21 bases separating them. Germline CDR1 and CDR2: SGHKS and YYEKEE (reference sequence). This CDR3 is 18 amino acids long. The CDR3 DNA is TGTGCCAGCAGCTTGGGGCCCGTTGGGGGACTCCTCCCCGGGGAGCTGTTTTTT. Its protein is CASSLGPVGGLLPGELFF. The variable domain in full, with the rest retrieved from reference TRBV5-5 and TRBJ2-2, is DAGVTQSPTHLIKTRGQQVTLRCSPISGHKSVSWYQQVLGQGPQFIFQYYEKEERGRGNFPDRFSARQFPNYSSELNVNALLLGDSALYLCASSLGPVGGLLPGELFFGEGSRLTVL.

The chain is built from TRBV27 and TRBJ1-3; perhaps TRBD1 as D (6 bases). Trimming pared 3 bases from V and 9 bases from J, leaving 18 bases between. The germline V gene has CDR1 MNHEY and CDR2 SMNVEV (reference sequence). The CDR3 extends over 15 amino acids. CDR3 loop: CASSFNMGAAGTIYF. DNA of the CDR3: TGTGCCAGCAGTTTCAATATGGGGGCTGCTGGCACCATATATTTT.

The rearrangement joins TRBV28 to TRBJ2-4; 8 bases agree with TRBD2. Germline loops: CDR1 MDHEN, CDR2 SYDVKM. V lost 6 bases to trimming and J lost 1 base; unmatched junction nucleotides: 2. CDR3 length equals 14 residues. The CDR3 loop reads CASSGGVAKNIQYF. The CDR3 DNA reads as TGTGCCAGCAGCGGGGGGGTGGCCAAAAACATTCAGTACTTC.

This clone was detected a few times. The chain is built from TRBV6-2 or TRBV6-3 and TRBJ2-7, with 7 bases fitting TRBD2. The J segment lost 2 bases and the V segment lost 2 bases, leaving 6 bases of the junction unmatched. Germline V CDR1 and CDR2: MNHEY, SVGEGT. This CDR3 spans 15 amino acids. The CDR3 sequence: CASSYVLGLAYEQYF. The CDR3 DNA sequence: TGTGCCAGCAGTTACGTCTTAGGACTAGCCTACGAGCAGTACTTC.

This clone was picked up a small number of times. The chain carries TRBV24-1 and TRBJ2-1, with D maybe TRBD2 (7 bases). Germline CDR1 and CDR2: KGHDR and SFDVKD. This CDR3 is built from 16 residues. The V and J ends lost 3 bases and 0 bases respectively, with 11 bases between them. The CDR3 is CATSDPAGASYNEQFF. The CDR3 DNA sequence: TGTGCCACCAGTGATCCTGCGGGGGCCTCCTACAATGAGCAGTTCTTC.

The chain recombines TRBV11-1 with TRBJ2-7; 11 bases map to TRBD2. V gave up 2 bases and J gave up 2 bases; unmatched junction bases: 5. The CDR3 contains 16 residues. Looked up from germline, CDR1 is SGHAT and CDR2 is FQDESV (reference sequence). In nucleotides, the CDR3 is TGTGCCAGCAGCTTATCGCTAGCGGGAGGTCCCTACGAGCAGTACTTC. It codes for CASSLSLAGGPYEQYF. Based on the CDR3 plus reference TRBV11-1 and TRBJ2-7, the full variable domain is EAEVAQSPRYKITEKSQAVAFWCDPISGHATLYWYRQILGQGPELLVQFQDESVVDDSQLPKDRFSAERLKGVDSTLKIQPAELGDSAMYLCASSLSLAGGPYEQYFGPGTRLTVT.